A single TCR beta chain is shown here with its context. The target antigen is unknown. This record comes from a study of cytomegalovirus exposure and HLA in healthy donors. Study information: An analysis done earlier identified some 120 million unique TCR beta sequences from roughly 190 million T cells.

V lost 8 bases and J lost 1, with 14 bases in between. Germline CDR1 and CDR2: SEHNR and FQNEAQ (reference sequence). The CDR3 extends over 14 amino acids. PCR involved 60 Vbeta and 13 Jbeta primers. Repertoires were generated with immunoSEQ multiplex PCR, while TCRdb's copy carries only in-frame clones and drops some. This table holds about 160,000 clones. Study conclusions and caveats: Common viral pathogens (according to a later analysis) appeared linked to several of the most significant clusters. Analysis performed later found 15,000 or so TCR beta sequences associated with HLA alleles at 0.05 false discovery rate.

This chain joins TRBV7-9 and TRBJ1-2, with no clear D. The origin of this receptor is a man aged 25-45 years in good health and CMV-seronegative. Sequenced input: PBMCs. CDR3 DNA sequence: TGTGCCAGCCGAAAATCTACAGATAACTATGGCTACACCTTC. Protein sequence: CASRKSTDNYGYTF.